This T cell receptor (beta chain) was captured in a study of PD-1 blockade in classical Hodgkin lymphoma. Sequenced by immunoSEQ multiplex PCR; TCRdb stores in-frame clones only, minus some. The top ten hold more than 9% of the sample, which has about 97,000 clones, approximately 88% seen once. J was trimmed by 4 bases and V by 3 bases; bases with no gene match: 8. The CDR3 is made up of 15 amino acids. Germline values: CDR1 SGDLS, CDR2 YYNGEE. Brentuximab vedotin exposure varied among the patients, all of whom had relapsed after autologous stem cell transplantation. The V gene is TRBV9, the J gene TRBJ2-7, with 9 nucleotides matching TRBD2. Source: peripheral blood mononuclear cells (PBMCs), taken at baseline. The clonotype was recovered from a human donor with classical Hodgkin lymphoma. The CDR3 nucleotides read TGTGCCAGCAGCGCCCGCGGCGGGAGGGGATACGAGCAGTACTTC. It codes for CASSARGGRGYEQYF.